The present T cell receptor (beta chain) was sequenced within a study of breast tumors, draining lymph nodes, adjacent tissues. Using its own MiXCR run on the multiplex PCR reads, TCRdb lists one record per CDR3 protein. The sample contains about 200,000 distinct CDR3 sequences, approximately 33% of which appear only once. Details on this clonotype: The antigen remains undetermined.

The lymph nodes were axillary draining lymph nodes from breast cancer patients. V lost 0 bases and J lost 0, with 19 bases in between. Germline lookup yields CDR1 LGHNA and CDR2 YSLEER. CDR3 length equals 19 residues. Study findings and constraints: Compared with lymph nodes, tumors were less diverse; compared with nontumor tissue, more. The data were judged consistent with most tumor T cells coming from lymph node and expanding in tumor. Compared with basal-like, luminal-like tumors shared significantly more repertoire with nontumor tissue.

Material for sequencing was axillary lymph node tissue. The chain couples TRBV4-3 to TRBJ2-3; D remains ambiguous. The clonotype comes from a female donor with breast cancer. Some clones in this sample may be carry-over from other donors' samples. The CDR3 DNA reads as TGCGCCAGCAGCCAAGAGAATAATTTCGGGTTTTCTAGCACAGATACGCAGTATTTT. Its protein is CASSQENNFGFSSTDTQYF.